The T cell receptor beta chain described here comes from a study of blood T cell repertoires in COVID-19. Study-wide context: Spain, Italy and the United States supplied samples that represented acute and convalescent COVID-19. T cells, B-cell-depleted T cells, or PBMCs supplied cDNA or gDNA.

In the original workflow: Estimated nucleated cell counts came from reference gene primer amplification. The method was immunoSEQ multiplex PCR; TCRdb's version includes in-frame clones alone and lacks a portion of them. V and J calls and clone size are copied from that table; D and trimming were computed from the DNA. The sample lists roughly 260,000 clones, roughly nine tenths occurring once. With V trimmed by 4 bases and J by 5 bases, 9 bases remained unmatched. The CDR3 sequence is 16 residues long. Germline assignment: CDR1 SGHRS and CDR2 YFSETQ. The chain links TRBV5-1 to TRBJ2-3; 11 bases line up with TRBD2. The TCR originated in a woman between 50 and 59 years old who had recovered from COVID-19. What was sequenced was peripheral blood. CDR3 bases: TGCGCCAGCAGCCCCCGGACTAGCGGGTGGGGAGATACGCAGTATTTT. Amino acid sequence: CASSPRTSGWGDTQYF.